A single sample gave rise to the 22 T cell receptor beta chains below, sequenced in a study of blood T cell repertoires in COVID-19. Repertoires were generated with immunoSEQ multiplex PCR, while TCRdb's copy carries only in-frame clones and drops some. The sample lists approximately 390,000 clones; about 83% were seen once. Material: PBMCs or T cells enriched from blood (not recorded which). All receptors derive from a woman aged 45-59 years who had recovered from COVID-19.

With regard to this clone: Different DNA sequences within this sample yield the same CDR3. The rearrangement uses TRBV18 and TRBJ2-5; the D gene is possibly TRBD1 (5 bases). The V gene's germline CDR1 is KGHSH and CDR2 LQKENI. The CDR3 is made up of 14 amino acids. The V end lost 0 bases, the J end lost 2 bases, and 7 bases lay between the germline ends. CDR3 DNA: TGTGCCAGCTCACCACCGGCAGGGCAAGAGACCCAGTACTTC. Translated, it gives CASSPPAGQETQYF.

This clone was observed a handful of times. The chain carries TRBV19 and TRBJ1-5; 8 nucleotides line up with TRBD1. This CDR3 has 13 amino acids. Germline V gene data show CDR1 as LNHDA and CDR2 as SQIVND (reference sequence). V lost 3 bases and J lost 7; bases outside the gene matches: 2. The CDR3 spells CASSMTGDQPQHF. As DNA, the CDR3 is TGTGCCAGTAGTATGACAGGGGACCAGCCCCAGCATTTT.

This clone has more than one count but fewer than ten. This sample includes further DNA sequences coding for the same CDR3. This chain joins TRBV7-2 and TRBJ1-1; D perhaps matches TRBD1 (6 bases). The CDR3 sequence is 13 residues long. V dropped 6 bases and J dropped 2 bases, with 10 bases sitting between them. Germline loops: CDR1 SGHTA, CDR2 FQGNSA. The CDR3 DNA follows: TGTGCCAGCAGACCACAGGGCAACACTGAAGCTTTCTTT. It codes for CASRPQGNTEAFF.

The chain links TRBV5-6 to TRBJ1-3; 7 nucleotides line up with TRBD1. CDR3 length equals 13 residues. V was pared by 7 bases and J by 5 bases, with 6 bases of the junction left unmatched. Germline values: CDR1 SGHDT, CDR2 YYEEEE. CDR3 DNA: TGTGCCAGCCAAGGACAGGCCAGAAACACCATATATTTT. It is translated as CASQGQARNTIYF.

The chain combines TRBV5-1 with TRBJ2-5, with D possibly matching TRBD2 (6 bases). CDR1 and CDR2 (germline): SGHRS, YFSETQ. V lost 3 bases to trimming and J lost 5 bases, with 14 bases between them. The CDR3 extends over 14 amino acids. The CDR3 region has the DNA TGCGCCAGCAGCTGGAGGGACCGGGCCGAGACCCAGTACTTC. This encodes CASSWRDRAETQYF.

The chain uses TRBV28 and TRBJ1-2, with 7 bases identical to TRBD1. V dropped 5 bases and J dropped 8; count of bases not matched to a gene: 17. The germline V gene has CDR1 MDHEN and CDR2 SYDVKM. The CDR3 length is 16 residues. CDR3 in amino acids: CASSTKTGKGGKGYTF. CDR3 DNA: TGTGCCAGCAGTACCAAGACAGGGAAAGGAGGGAAGGGCTACACCTTC.

The V call is TRBV28, the J call TRBJ1-1; 9 bases line up with TRBD1. Losses at the gene ends were 5 bases for V and 10 bases for J; bases not matched to a gene: 11. This CDR3 spans 14 amino acids. From germline, CDR1 is MDHEN and CDR2 SYDVKM. CDR3 region: CASSVIPGQGPAFF. The CDR3 bases are TGTGCCAGCAGTGTGATTCCGGGACAGGGACCAGCTTTCTTT.

V and J are TRBV12-3 or TRBV12-4 and TRBJ2-2; no clear D. V shed 6 bases and J shed 1 base, with 6 bases lying between them. This CDR3 spans 13 amino acids. CDR3 residues: CASSPLNTGELFF. The CDR3 DNA reads as TGTGCCAGCAGCCCCCTGAACACCGGGGAGCTGTTTTTT.

The chain employs TRBV19 and TRBJ1-1, with D possibly TRBD1 on 6 matching bases. The germline V gene encodes CDR1 LNHDA and CDR2 SQIVND (reference sequence). The V end lost 5 bases, the J end lost 1 base, and 14 bases lay between the germline ends. The CDR3 loop spans 15 amino acids. Written as DNA, the CDR3 is TGTGCCAGTAGTGGAGAACGGACAGCGAACACTGAAGCTTTCTTT. This codes for CASSGERTANTEAFF.

This rearrangement joins TRBV7-2 to TRBJ1-3; D unclear. Germline V CDR1 and CDR2: SGHTA, FQGNSA. Trimming removed 5 bases from V and 7 bases from J, with 12 bases in between. This CDR3 is built from 13 residues. The CDR3 reads CASSESASNTIYF. The CDR3 DNA follows: TGTGCCAGCAGCGAATCAGCGAGCAACACCATATATTTT.

The rearrangement joins TRBV6-5 to TRBJ1-2, with 8 bases matching TRBD1. The ends lost 6 bases at V and 7 bases at J; junction bases unmatched: 10. Germline lookup yields CDR1 MNHEY and CDR2 SVGAGI. This CDR3 is 14 amino acids long. CDR3 nucleotides: TGTGCCAGCAGAGGACAGGGCCTGGGATCTGGCTACACCTTC. Amino acids: CASRGQGLGSGYTF.

The count of this clone is one. This rearrangement joins TRBV3-1 (or the pseudogene TRBV3-2) to TRBJ1-5; D might be TRBD1 (5 bases). CDR3 length: 16 residues. The germline V gene has CDR1 LGHDT and CDR2 YNNKEL (reference sequence). V dropped 0 bases and J dropped 2 bases, with 11 bases sitting between them. CDR3 coding DNA: TGTGCCAGCAGCCAAGATTGGGGGGTACGCAATCAGCCCCAGCATTTT. This encodes CASSQDWGVRNQPQHF.

V and J are TRBV7-9 and TRBJ2-5, with 13 bases lining up with TRBD2. The CDR3 is 16 amino acids. V lost 2 bases and J lost 5; bases outside the gene matches: 5. The germline V gene has CDR1 SEHNR and CDR2 FQNEAQ (reference sequence). In DNA, the CDR3 is TGTGCCAGCAGCTTAACTAGCGGGGGGGCCAGGGAGACCCAGTACTTC. Protein product: CASSLTSGGARETQYF.

The sample holds a few counts of this clone. The same CDR3 arises from other DNA sequences in this sample as well. This chain uses TRBV5-1 with TRBJ2-5; 11 bases align to TRBD2. Germline CDR1 is SGHRS and CDR2 is YFSETQ. This CDR3 spans 15 amino acids. Trimming took 4 bases from V and 1 from J; bases not matched to a gene: 3. CDR3 in DNA: TGCGCCAGCAGCCCTAGCGGGGGGTCCCAAGAGACCCAGTACTTC. It yields the protein CASSPSGGSQETQYF.

The genes are TRBV27 and TRBJ2-7; TRBD1 aligns across 9 bases. V dropped 6 bases and J dropped 4; count of bases not matched to a gene: 7. The CDR3 consists of 14 residues. Germline lookup yields CDR1 MNHEY and CDR2 SMNVEV (reference sequence). The CDR3 nucleotides are TGTGCCAGCAGGAACAGGGGGCAGGTTTACGAGCAGTACTTC. Encoded protein: CASRNRGQVYEQYF.

The rearrangement uses TRBV27 and TRBJ2-2, with D perhaps matching TRBD2 (6 bases). The V gene lost 3 bases and the J gene lost 6 bases, with 14 bases spanning the gap. Germline CDR1 is MNHEY and CDR2 is SMNVEV (reference sequence). The CDR3 is 15 amino acids. DNA of the CDR3: TGTGCCAGCAGTTTGGGGGGAACCCGGCCCGGGGAGCTGTTTTTT. It translates to CASSLGGTRPGELFF.

J is TRBJ1-5 and V is TRBV5-5; possibly TRBD1 for D (5 bases). CDR1 and CDR2 from the germline V gene are SGHKS and YYEKEE (reference sequence). Trimming removed 1 base at V and 5 bases at J, with 7 bases between. The CDR3 length is 13 residues. CDR3 nucleotides: TGTGCCAGCAGCTTGTGGGGCGATCAGCCCCAGCATTTT. Its translation: CASSLWGDQPQHF. Full variable domain (outside the CDR3, taken from reference TRBV5-5 and TRBJ1-5): DAGVTQSPTHLIKTRGQQVTLRCSPISGHKSVSWYQQVLGQGPQFIFQYYEKEERGRGNFPDRFSARQFPNYSSELNVNALLLGDSALYLCASSLWGDQPQHFGDGTRLSIL.

The chain has TRBV27 and TRBJ1-1, with TRBD1 identical over 8 bases. The J segment lost 3 bases and the V segment lost 6 bases, leaving 6 bases of the junction unmatched. CDR1 and CDR2 (germline): MNHEY, SMNVEV (reference sequence). CDR3 length: 14 residues. The CDR3 here is CASRLDREDTEAFF. Written as DNA, the CDR3 is TGTGCCAGCAGACTGGACAGGGAGGACACTGAAGCTTTCTTT.

This chain joins TRBV7-2 and TRBJ1-1; a weak D match, TRBD1 (6 bases). In germline, CDR1 is SGHTA, CDR2 FQGNSA. With 5 bases removed from V and 0 bases from J, the gap between germline ends came to 10 bases. The CDR3 is 14 amino acids. In nucleotides, the CDR3 is TGTGCCAGCAGCCAAGGACAGATGAACACTGAAGCTTTCTTT. Protein product: CASSQGQMNTEAFF.

The chain has TRBV27 and TRBJ2-3, with 10 bases lining up with TRBD2. Germline trimming cut 10 bases from V and 7 bases from J; bases unmatched to any gene: 11. This CDR3 has 14 amino acids. Germline CDR1 and CDR2: MNHEY and SMNVEV (reference sequence). The CDR3 DNA reads TGTGCCACCCGACAGCGGGGGGGCTTCTATACGCAGTATTTT. Its protein is CATRQRGGFYTQYF.

This clone was seen more than once but under ten times. The gene calls are TRBV28 and TRBJ1-5, with D perhaps TRBD1 (5 bases). Germline V gene sequence: CDR1 MDHEN, CDR2 SYDVKM. The CDR3 runs 15 residues. Trimming took off 7 bases at V and 5 bases at J, with 18 bases between the two ends. The CDR3 region is CASTPGLLGDQPQHF. CDR3 DNA: TGTGCCAGCACCCCAGGGCTCCTAGGCGATCAGCCCCAGCATTTT.

V gene TRBV4-3 combines with J gene TRBJ1-1; weak D call: TRBD1 (6 bases). The germline V gene encodes CDR1 LGHNA and CDR2 YSLEER. V lost 4 bases to trimming and J lost 1 base, with 7 bases between them. The CDR3 is made up of 13 amino acids. CDR3 in amino acids: CASSPRGNTEAFF. The CDR3 region has the DNA TGCGCCAGCAGCCCCAGGGGGAACACTGAAGCTTTCTTT.